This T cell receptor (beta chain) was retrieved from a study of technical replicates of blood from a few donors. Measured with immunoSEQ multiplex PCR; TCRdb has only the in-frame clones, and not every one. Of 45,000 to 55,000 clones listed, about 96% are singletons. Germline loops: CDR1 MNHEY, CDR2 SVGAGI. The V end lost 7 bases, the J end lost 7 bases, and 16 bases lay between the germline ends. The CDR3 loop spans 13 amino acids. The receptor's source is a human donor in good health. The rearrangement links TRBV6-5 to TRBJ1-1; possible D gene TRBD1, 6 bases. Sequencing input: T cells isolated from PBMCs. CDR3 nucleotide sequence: TGTGCCAGCACCCCCAACAGGGCGGATGAAGCTTTCTTT. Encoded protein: CASTPNRADEAFF.